This T cell receptor (beta chain) is drawn from a study of blood T cells in healthy people across ages. Findings of the study overall: Per million T cells, the diversity of TCR beta decreased roughly linearly as age advanced.

A note on this clonotype: Antigen unknown.

With a J-beta primer mix and a sample-barcoded 5' primer, a second PCR ran about 6 to 11 cycles. Via MiXCR, TCRdb re-called the 5' RACE reads, giving one row per CDR3 protein. The data contain 1,500,000 or so distinct CDR3 sequences, approximately 43% of them singletons. The CDR3 has 14 amino acids. CDR1 and CDR2 (germline): SGHTA, FQGNSA. The V segment lost 3 bases and the J segment 5 bases; nucleotides outside the gene matches: 5. The sequenced sample consisted of blood. The receptor's source is a woman aged 18 to 35 in good health. V is TRBV7-2 and J is TRBJ1-1, with 8 bases lining up with TRBD1. CDR3 sequence: CASSFTGGATEAFF. CDR3 nucleotide sequence: TGTGCCAGCAGCTTCACAGGGGGTGCAACTGAAGCTTTCTTT.